This T cell receptor (beta chain) was identified during a study of pediatric ulcerative colitis (dated by TCRdb to about 2019). For the wider study: Of the ulcerative colitis patients, about seven had pancolitis and two had left-sided colitis, and histology in every patient was consistent with ulcerative colitis. Nine or ten newly diagnosed, treatment-naive pediatric ulcerative colitis patients and a handful of non-IBD control children each provided paired blood and rectal samples. By Pediatric Ulcerative Colitis Activity Index, a couple of patients had mild disease, several had moderate disease and three had acute severe colitis. Study-wide conclusions, independent of this receptor: Because repertoires came from total lymphocyte DNA, patterns in rare subsets such as regulatory T cells may not be reflected. With only a few individuals, the healthy control group was small. For technical reasons, blood samples from a couple of patients gave substantially fewer templates, and these samples were excluded from the blood-rectal overlap analysis. Features of the rectal repertoire distinguished controls, mild-moderate colitis patients and acute severe colitis patients, and in acute severe colitis rectal diversity was lower because of clonal expansions. A couple of rectal CDR3 clonotypes were found in every ulcerative colitis patient but in no control. Clonal overlap between a subject's own blood and rectum was significantly greater in ulcerative colitis patients than in controls, which suggests more T cell trafficking to inflamed tissue.

No immunosuppressive medication had been given to the ulcerative colitis patients before the diagnostic colonoscopy. Blood was sampled at the same time as the colonoscopy. The Wizard kit (Promega) was used to extract genomic DNA from the blood and intestinal samples. Rearranged CDR3 beta regions were amplified from genomic DNA with multiplex V and J primers using the immunoSEQ TRB Survey service. To keep depth equal across samples, survey-level sequencing depth of up to 500,000 reads per sample was applied. The libraries were purified and pooled, then sequenced using Illumina technology. In the source study's methods: Productive clonality, sample overlap, pairwise scatters, CDR3 beta length, V/D/J gene usage and productiveness were all assessed with the immunoSEQ online tools. Calculated diversity was defined as the number of unique rearrangements divided by total templates, multiplied by 100, and Shannon and Simpson indices were computed as well. Z-score normalized data were analyzed by principal component analysis with the R prcomp function and the ggbiplot package. Morisita's index was used to quantify blood-rectal clonal overlap within each subject. TCRdb limited this immuneACCESS table to in-frame rearrangements with V and J called. A share of clones is missing; checked studies link under half to unresolved V genes, and the rest is unexplained. D and trimming were read from the DNA, whereas the V and J calls and clone size are those reported in that table. This sample has about 36,000 clones in its table, and over 65% of those were observed once. The ten top clones hold approximately 25% of the sample.

From cysteine to phenylalanine, the CDR3 is 14 amino acids long. The read is trimmed to its CDR3 DNA, 42 bases read in frame from base 1. V and J lose 6 bases and 4 bases, and a span of 15 bases separates them. The germline V gene yields MNHNS for CDR1 and SASEGT for CDR2. As regards this clone: This clone's antigen is unknown. Base qualities are not provided; no much larger clone lies one nucleotide away.

This chain joins TRBV6-1 to TRBJ1-2; confidence is insufficient to name the D gene. The sequencing sample was made of blood. The receptor was derived from a girl aged 10 to 17 with moderate ulcerative colitis. CDR3 reads: CASSPGSSFYGYTF. The sequence in DNA is TGTGCCAGCAGCCCGGGCAGCTCTTTCTATGGCTACACCTTC.